The 23 T cell receptor beta chains presented below share a single source sample, sequenced in a study of long-term antiretroviral therapy in people with HIV (dated by TCRdb to 2022 to 2024). The immunoSEQ hsTCRB v3.0 assay was used at survey level resolution to sequence the TRB variable region. Not all clones reach the TCRdb copy of this immuneACCESS table, which keeps in-frame sequences only. Checked studies attribute under half of the gap to unresolved V genes and leave the rest unexplained. This sample has approximately 10,000 clones in its table, and about 88% of those were observed once. Around 20% of the sample rests with the top ten. The sequencing here drew on unsorted PBMCs, taken around 7.2 years after starting antiretroviral therapy. The receptors originated from a man aged 45-65 years with HIV.

This chain connects TRBV4-1 to TRBJ1-5; unclear D gene. Between the trimmed V and J ends, which lost 0 bases and 6 bases, there was a span of 9 bases. The CDR3 covers 14 residues. The germline V gene has CDR1 MGHRA and CDR2 YSYEKL. The CDR3 spells CASSQDLESQPQHF. The CDR3 region has the DNA TGCGCCAGCAGCCAAGATTTGGAGAGTCAGCCCCAGCATTTT.

The gene calls are TRBV28 and TRBJ2-3, with 9 bases matching TRBD1. J lost 3 bases, V lost 4 bases, and 8 bases had no gene match. The CDR3 loop spans 16 amino acids. Germline V gives CDR1 MDHEN, CDR2 SYDVKM. The CDR3 loop is CASSWVTGGSTDTQYF. CDR3 coding DNA: TGTGCCAGCAGTTGGGTAACAGGGGGCTCGACAGATACGCAGTATTTT.

This sequence joins TRBV28 and TRBJ1-3; D possibly corresponds to TRBD1 (5 bases). This CDR3 region has 15 residues. Germline CDR1 MDHEN, CDR2 SYDVKM. The ends were cut back, 6 bases at V and 1 base at J, with 13 bases in the middle. The CDR3 loop reads CASRGREDSGNTIYF. Here the CDR3 DNA reads TGTGCCAGCAGGGGCAGGGAAGATTCTGGAAACACCATATATTTT.

CDR3 loop: CASSEWPSNQPQHF. DNA of the CDR3: TGTGCCAGCAGTGAGTGGCCTAGCAATCAGCCCCAGCATTTT. V gene TRBV2 combines with J gene TRBJ1-5; no clear D. Between the trimmed V and J ends, which lost 3 bases and 0 bases, there was a span of 6 bases. Germline assignment: CDR1 SNHLY and CDR2 FYNNEI. This CDR3 is 14 amino acids long.

The V gene is TRBV5-8, the J gene TRBJ2-7, with a tentative D call TRBD1 (6 bases). With 2 bases removed from V and 2 bases from J, the gap between germline ends came to 11 bases. Germline CDR1 and CDR2: SGHTS and YDEGEE. The CDR3 totals 14 residues. The DNA of the CDR3 is TGTGCCAGCAGCTTCTGGACAGCTACCTACGAGCAGTACTTC. Translated: CASSFWTATYEQYF. The full variable domain, completed using reference TRBV5-8 and TRBJ2-7, is EAGVTQSPTHLIKTRGQQATLRCSPISGHTSVYWYQQALGLGLQFLLWYDEGEERNRGNFPPRFSGRQFPNYSSELNVNALELEDSALYLCASSFWTATYEQYFGPGTRLTVT.

The chain combines TRBV5-1 with TRBJ2-3; 14 nucleotides line up with TRBD2. Losses at the gene ends were 0 bases for V and 2 bases for J; bases not matched to a gene: 14. The CDR3 spans 21 residues. The germline gives CDR1 SGHRS, CDR2 YFSETQ. The CDR3 DNA sequence: TGCGCCAGCAGCTTGGGGTCGGGACTAGCGGGGGCCCCTCGATCCACAGATACGCAGTATTTT. It translates to CASSLGSGLAGAPRSTDTQYF.

The genes are TRBV30 and TRBJ1-1; TRBD1 aligns across 8 bases. The CDR3 runs 12 residues. J was trimmed by 8 bases and V by 0 bases; bases with no gene match: 2. Per germline, CDR1 GTSNPN and CDR2 SVGIG (reference sequence). The CDR3: CAWSVGDREAFF. CDR3 in DNA: TGTGCCTGGAGTGTAGGGGACAGGGAAGCTTTCTTT.

This chain joins TRBV7-8 and TRBJ2-7; 8 positions agree with TRBD2. This CDR3 is built from 13 residues. V trimming: 10 bases; J trimming: 6 bases; junction bases outside the gene matches: 11. From germline, CDR1 is SGHVS and CDR2 FQNEAQ. The CDR3 sequence: CATGGLVLTEQYF. The CDR3, as DNA: TGTGCCACCGGGGGACTAGTCCTTACCGAGCAGTACTTC.

The chain combines TRBV27 with TRBJ2-1; 9 nucleotides match TRBD1. Germline V gene lookup returns CDR1 MNHEY and CDR2 SMNVEV (reference sequence). J gave up 4 bases and V 5 bases, and 6 bases lay outside the gene matches. The CDR3 totals 15 residues. CDR3 nucleotides: TGTGCCAGCAGTCCCGGGACAGGGAGTTACAATGAGCAGTTCTTC. Amino acid sequence: CASSPGTGSYNEQFF.

This clone was recorded a few times. Germline is not matched at one junction end, which may reflect a read error. The chain couples TRBV7-2 to TRBJ2-7; TRBD1 might be the D (5 bases). CDR3 size: 15 residues. Germline assignment: CDR1 SGHTA and CDR2 FQGNSA. CDR3 protein: CASSSPQQASDEQYF. CDR3 bases: TGTGCCAGCAGCTCTCCTCAACAGGCCTCCGACGAGCAGTACTTC.

This clone turned up a few times. The chain uses TRBV30 and TRBJ1-1; no reliable D call. The V end was cut by 0 bases, the J end by 5 bases, with 10 bases between. Germline V gene lookup returns CDR1 GTSNPN and CDR2 SVGIG (reference sequence). CDR3 length: 13 residues. The chain's CDR3 is CAWSVLEGTEAFF. CDR3 nucleotide sequence: TGTGCCTGGAGTGTACTCGAGGGTACTGAAGCTTTCTTT.

The genes are TRBV6-1 and TRBJ1-4; D not resolved. V lost 8 bases, J lost 10 bases, and 14 bases lay in between. CDR3 length: 12 amino acids. Germline values: CDR1 MNHNS, CDR2 SASEGT. The chain's CDR3 is CASGGPFGKLFF. The CDR3 DNA sequence: TGTGCCAGCGGAGGTCCTTTTGGAAAACTGTTTTTT.

The genes are TRBV7-9 and TRBJ2-1; 15 bases align to TRBD2. With V trimmed by 5 bases and J by 6 bases, 8 bases remained unmatched. Germline V gives CDR1 SEHNR, CDR2 FQNEAQ (reference sequence). This CDR3 spans 17 amino acids. The CDR3 bases are TGTGCCAGCAGCGCTCGGACTAGCGGGGGGGCGGTCAATGAGCAGTTCTTC. This gives the protein CASSARTSGGAVNEQFF. Complete variable domain (other parts from reference TRBV7-9 and TRBJ2-1): DTGVSQNPRHKITKRGQNVTFRCDPISEHNRLYWYRQTLGQGPEFLTYFQNEAQLEKSRLLSDRFSAERPKGSFSTLEIQRTEQGDSAMYLCASSARTSGGAVNEQFFGPGTRLTVL.

This chain links TRBV10-3 with TRBJ2-7; the D gene could be TRBD1 or TRBD2 (5 bases each). The germline gives CDR1 ENHRY, CDR2 SYGVKD. There are 12 residues in the CDR3. The germline V and J ends were trimmed by 11 bases and 6 bases, with 17 bases remaining between them. The DNA for the CDR3 is TGTGCCGTCGGGACCCCCGAGACCGAGCAGTACTTC. It yields the protein CAVGTPETEQYF.

The rearrangement joins TRBV6-6 to TRBJ1-1; D uncertain. V lost 6 bases and J 6 bases, leaving 8 bases between the germline ends. Germline values: CDR1 MNHNY, CDR2 SVGAGI (reference sequence). The CDR3 is 11 residues long. CDR3 in DNA: TGTGCCAGCAGACTAGACCCTGAAGCTTTCTTT. Translation gives CASRLDPEAFF.

The chain is built from TRBV29-1 and TRBJ2-2; TRBD1 is a possible D gene (5 bases). Trimming removed 5 bases from V and 6 bases from J, with 19 bases in between. The CDR3 runs 15 residues. The germline CDR1 and CDR2 sequences are SQVTM and ANQGSEA. CDR3 nucleotides: TGCAGCGTTAGAAGCCAATCAGGGATGGCCGGGGAGCTGTTTTTT. Translation gives CSVRSQSGMAGELFF.

The chain joins TRBV30 to TRBJ2-3, with 12 bases identical to TRBD2. The length of the CDR3 is 14 residues. J lost 5 bases, V lost 4 bases, and 4 bases had no gene match. Germline V CDR1 and CDR2: GTSNPN, SVGIG (reference sequence). The DNA for the CDR3 is TGTGCCTGGACTAGCGGGGGGGCCAGAGATACGCAGTATTTT. As protein: CAWTSGGARDTQYF.

This chain links TRBV7-9 with TRBJ1-2, with unresolved D. The CDR3 totals 14 residues. V lost 5 bases and J lost 3, with 13 bases in between. From germline, CDR1 is SEHNR and CDR2 FQNEAQ (reference sequence). CDR3 coding DNA: TGTGCCAGCAGCCCGCCTCTCGGGGACTATGGCTACACCTTC. Protein product: CASSPPLGDYGYTF. The full variable domain, with the rest looked up from reference TRBV7-9 and TRBJ1-2, is DTGVSQNPRHKITKRGQNVTFRCDPISEHNRLYWYRQTLGQGPEFLTYFQNEAQLEKSRLLSDRFSAERPKGSFSTLEIQRTEQGDSAMYLCASSPPLGDYGYTFGSGTRLTVV.

The J gene is TRBJ2-3, the V gene TRBV27; unclear D gene. Germline-derived CDR1 and CDR2 are MNHEY and SMNVEV (reference sequence). This CDR3 region has 15 residues. V was pared by 6 bases and J by 2 bases, with 15 bases between. The CDR3 is CASSPWAGTTDTQYF. The CDR3 region has the DNA TGTGCCAGCAGCCCCTGGGCAGGAACCACAGATACGCAGTATTTT.

The chain carries TRBV30 and TRBJ1-1; tentatively, D is TRBD1 (5 bases). V gave up 3 bases and J gave up 4 bases, with 15 bases separating them. The CDR3 loop spans 14 amino acids. Germline-derived CDR1 and CDR2 are GTSNPN and SVGIG (reference sequence). In DNA, the CDR3 is TGTGCCTGGAGCTACAGGAGGTCCGCCACTGAAGCTTTCTTT. Encoded protein: CAWSYRRSATEAFF.

V gene TRBV6-5 combines with J gene TRBJ2-1; 11 nucleotides agree with TRBD1. Germline assignment: CDR1 MNHEY and CDR2 SVGAGI. The CDR3 has 14 amino acids. V shed 5 bases, J shed 10 bases, and the junction held 7 bases outside the gene matches. As DNA, the CDR3 is TGTGCCAGCAGTGGCTGGACAGGGGGCTACGAGCAGTTCTTC. It translates to CASSGWTGGYEQFF.

The rearrangement links TRBV6-1 to TRBJ1-6; D is undetermined. Germline V CDR1 and CDR2: MNHNS, SASEGT. The length of the CDR3 is 13 residues. V lost 2 bases and J 17 bases, leaving 16 bases between the germline ends. The CDR3 region is CASSEFWGGSFHF. CDR3 bases: TGTGCCAGCAGTGAATTTTGGGGTGGGAGCTTCCACTTT.

CDR3 loop: CASSLGTGVGMNTEAFF. The CDR3 DNA is TGTGCCAGTAGCCTCGGGACAGGGGTTGGTATGAACACTGAAGCTTTCTTT. The chain uses TRBV19 and TRBJ1-1, with TRBD1 matching 10 bases. CDR1 and CDR2 (germline): LNHDA, SQIVND (reference sequence). The CDR3 is 17 residues long. J lost 0 bases, V lost 6 bases, and 10 bases had no gene match. Filled out from reference TRBV19 and TRBJ1-1, the complete variable domain reads DGGITQSPKYLFRKEGQNVTLSCEQNLNHDAMYWYRQDPGQGLRLIYYSQIVNDFQKGDIAEGYSVSREKKESFPLTVTSAQKNPTAFYLCASSLGTGVGMNTEAFFGQGTRLTVV.